Following are 22 T cell receptor beta chains from one sample sequenced in a study of blood T cell repertoires in COVID-19. Some clones are missing from TCRdb's copy, which holds only in-frame ones; the method was immunoSEQ multiplex PCR. The sample lists 25,000 to 30,000 clones; around 83% were seen once. Material for sequencing was peripheral blood. The source is a man aged 70-80 years with acute or convalescent COVID-19.

The chain employs TRBV12-5 and TRBJ2-3; D is unclear. CDR3 size: 12 residues. V shed 7 bases and J shed 2 bases, with 7 bases lying between them. The germline CDR1 and CDR2 sequences are LGHNT and FRNRAP. The CDR3 loop reads CASASSTDTQYF. The CDR3 DNA reads as TGTGCTAGTGCGAGTTCCACAGATACGCAGTATTTT.

This clone has more than one count but fewer than ten. The gene calls are TRBV27 and TRBJ2-3; D is undetermined. The V and J ends lost 3 bases and 4 bases respectively, with 5 bases between them. In germline, CDR1 is MNHEY, CDR2 SMNVEV (reference sequence). The CDR3 covers 12 residues. CDR3 nucleotide sequence: TGTGCCAGCAGTTTGACTGCAGATACGCAGTATTTT. Translation gives CASSLTADTQYF.

The gene calls are TRBV7-9 and TRBJ1-5, with 7 bases fitting TRBD1. Trimming at V came to 5 bases and at J to 6 bases, leaving 7 bases not matched to a gene. The CDR3 has 14 residues. Germline V gene sequence: CDR1 SEHNR, CDR2 FQNEAQ (reference sequence). The CDR3 bases are TGTGCCAGCAGCCCGGGACAGACCGGTCAGCCCCAGCATTTT. This translates into CASSPGQTGQPQHF.

The J gene is TRBJ2-3, the V gene TRBV6-2 or TRBV6-3, with 10 bases lining up with TRBD2. The germline gives CDR1 MNHEY, CDR2 SVGEGT. This CDR3 has 16 residues. V lost 2 bases and J lost 5; bases outside the gene matches: 7. CDR3 sequence (DNA): TGTGCCAGCAGTTACCTGCCTAGCGGGAGACAAGATACGCAGTATTTT. Residues: CASSYLPSGRQDTQYF.

V gene TRBV6-2 or TRBV6-3 combines with J gene TRBJ1-1, with TRBD1 matching over 10 bases. The germline CDR1 and CDR2 sequences are MNHEY and SVGEGT. This CDR3 has 15 amino acids. The junction had 8 bases not matched to a gene; V was cut back by 6 bases and J by 4 bases. In DNA form, the CDR3 reads TGTGCCAGCAGCCGAGCCAGGACAGGGGGCACTGAAGCTTTCTTT. It translates to CASSRARTGGTEAFF.

A few counts support this clone. V gene TRBV9 combines with J gene TRBJ2-5, with 9 bases matching TRBD2. Losses at the gene ends were 3 bases for V and 1 base for J; bases not matched to a gene: 7. Per germline, CDR1 SGDLS and CDR2 YYNGEE. This CDR3 spans 16 amino acids. This CDR3 is CASSAQSTSGQETQYF. The DNA of the CDR3 is TGTGCCAGCAGCGCCCAATCGACTAGCGGCCAAGAGACCCAGTACTTC.

This rearrangement joins TRBV9 to TRBJ2-5; unclear D gene. The CDR3 sequence is 15 residues long. The germline V gene has CDR1 SGDLS and CDR2 YYNGEE. V was cut by 0 bases and J by 0 bases, with 9 bases left in between. CDR3: CASSVGGQNQETQYF. The CDR3 region has the DNA TGTGCCAGCAGCGTAGGCGGTCAAAACCAAGAGACCCAGTACTTC.

The rearrangement uses TRBV6-5 and TRBJ2-1, with 13 bases fitting TRBD2. Germline CDR1 reads MNHEY; CDR2 reads SVGAGI. J gave up 5 bases and V 5 bases, and 3 bases lay outside the gene matches. The CDR3 extends over 15 amino acids. The CDR3 protein is CASSQGLAGNNEQFF. The CDR3 nucleotides are TGTGCCAGCAGTCAGGGACTAGCGGGAAACAATGAGCAGTTCTTC.

The chain has TRBV18 and TRBJ2-1; 8 nucleotides align to TRBD2. V lost 3 bases and J lost 0; bases outside the gene matches: 7. This CDR3 contains 17 residues. Germline V gene data show CDR1 as KGHSH and CDR2 as LQKENI. The CDR3 DNA sequence: TGTGCCAGCTCACCCTCGGTTCTAGCGGGCTCCTACAATGAGCAGTTCTTC. Encoded protein: CASSPSVLAGSYNEQFF. Full variable domain (remainder filled in from reference TRBV18 and TRBJ2-1): NAGVMQNPRHLVRRRGQEARLRCSPMKGHSHVYWYRQLPEEGLKFMVYLQKENIIDESGMPKERFSAEFPKEGPSILRIQQVVRGDSAAYFCASSPSVLAGSYNEQFFGPGTRLTVL.

The chain employs TRBV12-3 or TRBV12-4 and TRBJ1-5; D is possibly TRBD1 (5 bases). The ends were cut back, 6 bases at V and 9 bases at J, with 15 bases in the middle. The CDR3 consists of 13 residues. CDR3 sequence: CASSPRAPGPQHF. The CDR3 nucleotides read TGTGCCAGCAGCCCCAGGGCCCCGGGGCCCCAGCATTTT.

This chain uses TRBV6-1 with TRBJ2-1; D remains unclear. Trimming cost V 2 bases and J 9 bases, with 11 bases left between them. The CDR3 covers 13 residues. Germline CDR1 is MNHNS and CDR2 is SASEGT. The DNA of the CDR3 is TGTGCCAGCAGTGAATTAAGGAGTTCTGAGCAGTTCTTC. It translates to CASSELRSSEQFF.

The rearrangement links TRBV25-1 to TRBJ1-1, with D possibly matching TRBD1 (5 bases). The germline V and J ends were trimmed by 5 bases and 0 bases, with 7 bases remaining between them. The CDR3 consists of 13 residues. The germline gives CDR1 MGHDK, CDR2 SYGVNS. CDR3 protein: CASSQQVNTEAFF. The CDR3 DNA reads TGTGCCAGCAGTCAACAGGTGAACACTGAAGCTTTCTTT.

The chain uses TRBV30 and TRBJ2-3; 13 nucleotides agree with TRBD2. The CDR3 spans 17 residues. Trimming took 2 bases from V and 1 from J; bases not matched to a gene: 6. Germline CDR1 and CDR2: GTSNPN and SVGIG (reference sequence). The CDR3 nucleotides read TGTGCCTGGAGTTTAGGAGGGACTAGCGGGGGCACAGATACGCAGTATTTT. As protein: CAWSLGGTSGGTDTQYF.

This chain joins TRBV19 and TRBJ2-7; 8 nucleotides agree with TRBD2. The CDR3 loop spans 15 amino acids. J lost 0 bases, V lost 4 bases, and 5 bases had no gene match. The germline gives CDR1 LNHDA, CDR2 SQIVND (reference sequence). CDR3 bases: TGTGCCAGTAGTAATGCGGGAGGCATCTCCTACGAGCAGTACTTC. Translated, it gives CASSNAGGISYEQYF.

The V call is TRBV6-2 or TRBV6-3, the J call TRBJ1-1; maybe TRBD1 (6 bases). Trimming removed 4 bases from V and 0 bases from J, with 15 bases in between. From germline, CDR1 is MNHEY and CDR2 SVGEGT. This CDR3 has 16 residues. In DNA form, the CDR3 reads TGTGCCAGCAGTTCCAACAGGGAGATAATGAACACTGAAGCTTTCTTT. This sequence encodes CASSSNREIMNTEAFF.

The chain joins TRBV6-1 to TRBJ1-2; D is perhaps TRBD1 (6 bases). CDR1 and CDR2 from the germline V gene are MNHNS and SASEGT. The CDR3 is made up of 11 amino acids. V lost 2 bases and J lost 10, with 8 bases in between. The CDR3: CASSERTAYTF. In DNA form, the CDR3 reads TGTGCCAGCAGTGAAAGGACAGCCTACACCTTC.

This rearrangement joins TRBV19 to TRBJ2-2; 9 nucleotides line up with TRBD1. The CDR3 runs 18 residues. The V segment lost 5 bases and the J segment 7 bases; nucleotides outside the gene matches: 17. CDR1 LNHDA and CDR2 SQIVND come from the germline V gene (reference sequence). The CDR3 DNA is TGTGCCAGTAGTCCCGGACAGGGGCCACCCATAGATGTCGGGGAGCTGTTTTTT. The encoded protein is CASSPGQGPPIDVGELFF.

This clone was seen once. The chain combines TRBV5-1 with TRBJ1-2; 7 nucleotides line up with TRBD1. J gave up 5 bases and V 7 bases, and 5 bases lay outside the gene matches. CDR1 and CDR2 from the germline V gene are SGHRS and YFSETQ. The CDR3 covers 12 residues. The CDR3 DNA reads TGCGCCAGCGCGGACAGGAGATATGGCTACACCTTC. Translation gives CASADRRYGYTF.

In its sample, this clone was seen once. The gene calls are TRBV4-1 and TRBJ2-5; TRBD2 agrees at 14 bases. The CDR3 sequence is 17 residues long. The germline V gene has CDR1 MGHRA and CDR2 YSYEKL. With V trimmed by 4 bases and J by 4 bases, 8 bases remained unmatched. CDR3 in DNA: TGCGCCAGCAGCCTAGGGACTAGCGGGAGTGGGTTAGAGACCCAGTACTTC. Translation: CASSLGTSGSGLETQYF.

J is TRBJ2-3 and V is TRBV4-2, with D maybe TRBD2 (6 bases). Germline V gives CDR1 LGHNA, CDR2 YNFKEQ. The V end was cut by 1 base, the J end by 2 bases, with 19 bases between. The CDR3 has 18 residues. The DNA for the CDR3 is TGTGCCAGCAGCCAAGGGTTAGCGGAACTCTATTCCACAGATACGCAGTATTTT. As protein: CASSQGLAELYSTDTQYF.

The gene calls are TRBV6-6 and TRBJ1-5; no clear D gene. Deletions cut 2 bases from V and 4 bases from J, with 9 bases between. The germline CDR1 and CDR2 sequences are MNHNY and SVGAGI (reference sequence). CDR3 length equals 14 residues. The CDR3 protein is CASSYESGNQPQHF. DNA for the CDR3: TGTGCCAGCAGTTACGAGAGCGGGAATCAGCCCCAGCATTTT.

V is TRBV28 and J is TRBJ2-7; D may be TRBD1 (6 bases). The CDR3 spans 17 residues. V was pared by 3 bases and J by 2 bases, with 20 bases between. Germline V gene lookup returns CDR1 MDHEN and CDR2 SYDVKM. The CDR3 region is CASSLWGPLLPTYEQYF. In DNA, the CDR3 is TGTGCCAGCAGTTTGTGGGGGCCCCTATTACCCACCTACGAGCAGTACTTC.